These T cell receptor beta chains were read from a single sample in a study of OX40 agonist ivuxolimab in advanced cancers. Assay: immunoSEQ multiplex PCR; the TCRdb copy retains only in-frame clones and omits some. Here the sample spans around 76,000 clones, roughly 82% being singletons. The sample consisted of CD4+ or CD8+ T cells sorted from blood, taken in a trial of the OX40 agonist ivuxolimab. The receptor set was obtained from an adult with an advanced solid tumor such as melanoma, head and neck, liver or kidney cancer. Each CDR3 is given with its conserved first and last residue. The D gene is left open where the match is weak. Some rows have no size entry. The others give once, few or many, or a class for an expanded clone.

size,J,length,V,D,DNA,CDR3
.,TRBJ2-7,14,TRBV4-1,.,TGCGCCAGCAGCCAAGATAACAGGGCTCACGAGCAGTACTTC,CASSQDNRAHEQYF
.,TRBJ1-2,13,TRBV7-2,.,TGTGCCAGCAGCTTTAACCAGGGCTATGGCTACACCTTC,CASSFNQGYGYTF
.,TRBJ1-2,13,TRBV27,.,TGTGCCAGCAGCCAAAACAGAGGAGGCGACTACACCTTC,CASSQNRGGDYTF
once,TRBJ1-3,15,TRBV15,TRBD1,TGTGCCACCAGCCGCGAGGGACAGATCGGAAACACCATATATTTT,CATSREGQIGNTIYF
.,TRBJ1-2,13,TRBV6-5,.,TGTGCCAGCAGAGAGGGGGTTGACTACGGCTACACCTTC,CASREGVDYGYTF
.,TRBJ1-5,14,TRBV5-1,TRBD1,TGCGCCAGCAGCCCAAATACAGGGGATCAGCCCCAGCATTTT,CASSPNTGDQPQHF
.,TRBJ2-3,15,TRBV4-3,.,TGCGCCAGCAGCCAAGGTGAGGGGCGCACAGATACGCAGTATTTT,CASSQGEGRTDTQYF
once,TRBJ1-2,15,TRBV7-2,.,TGTGCCAGCAGCTTAGGAAGTAGGACTCGCTACTTCCCTTCCTTC,CASSLGSRTRYFPSF
.,TRBJ2-7,15,TRBV6-5,TRBD1,TGTGCCAGCAGGATATCGACAGGGAGCACCTACGAGCAGTACTTC,CASRISTGSTYEQYF
few,TRBJ1-3,17,TRBV19,TRBD1,TGTGCCAGTAGTATACCCTCTCCGGGACAGGGGGCATACACCATATATTTT,CASSIPSPGQGAYTIYF
once,TRBJ2-7,14,TRBV7-2,.,TGTGCCAGCAGCTTCCGAAGGGGGGGACACGAGCAGTACTTC,CASSFRRGGHEQYF
.,TRBJ1-1,14,TRBV2,TRBD1,TGTGCCAGCAGTGATCTAGGGGGCTGGACTGAAGCTTTCTTT,CASSDLGGWTEAFF
.,TRBJ1-2,15,TRBV10-3,.,TGTGCCATCAGTGTCACCGGGACGGACGGCGATGGCTACACCTTC,CAISVTGTDGDGYTF
.,TRBJ1-3,15,TRBV4-1,TRBD1,TGCGCCAGCAGCCTTACTACAGGGGTTCGAAACACCATATATTTT,CASSLTTGVRNTIYF
once,TRBJ1-3,15,TRBV6-6,.,TGTGCCAGCAGCCCACAGGGATACTCTGGAAACACCATATATTTT,CASSPQGYSGNTIYF
few,TRBJ2-7,16,TRBV14,TRBD2,TGTGCCAGCAGCCAAGCCGGGACTAGCATGACCGGCGAGCAGTACTTC,CASSQAGTSMTGEQYF
few,TRBJ1-1,15,TRBV14,TRBD1,TGTGCCAGCAGCCCGCGGACAGGGTGGGGAACTGAAGCTTTCTTT,CASSPRTGWGTEAFF
.,TRBJ2-1,16,TRBV6-5,TRBD2,TGTGCCAGCAGTTACTCGGGAGCGGGGGGCTACAATGAGCAGTTCTTC,CASSYSGAGGYNEQFF
.,TRBJ2-3,14,TRBV6-5,.,TGTGCCAGCAGTCGACGAGGGCCAACAGATACGCAGTATTTT,CASSRRGPTDTQYF
few,TRBJ2-3,13,TRBV6-5,.,TGTGCCAGCAGTTCAGCCTCCACAGATACGCAGTATTTT,CASSSASTDTQYF